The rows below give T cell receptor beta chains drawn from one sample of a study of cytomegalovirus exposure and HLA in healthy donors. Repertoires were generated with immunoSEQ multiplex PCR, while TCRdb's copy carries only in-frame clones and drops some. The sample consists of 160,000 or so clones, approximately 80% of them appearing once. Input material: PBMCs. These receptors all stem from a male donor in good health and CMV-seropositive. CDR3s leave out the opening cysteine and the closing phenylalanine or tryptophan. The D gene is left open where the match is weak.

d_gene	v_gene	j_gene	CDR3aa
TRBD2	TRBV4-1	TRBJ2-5	ASSTLAKETQY
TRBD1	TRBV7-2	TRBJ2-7	ASSSQGAYEQY
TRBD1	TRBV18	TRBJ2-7	ASSLGQGGSEQY
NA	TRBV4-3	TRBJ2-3	ASSQDWESTDTQY
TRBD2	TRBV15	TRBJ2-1	ATGGGRGLAGGPSYNEQF
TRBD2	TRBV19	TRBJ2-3	ASSISSGRSDTQY
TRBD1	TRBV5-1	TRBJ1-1	ASSSQGAHTEAF
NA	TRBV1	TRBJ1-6	TSSQERSSYNSPLH
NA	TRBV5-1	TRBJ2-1	ASSSGGPDEQF
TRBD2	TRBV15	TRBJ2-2	ATSRELAGATGELF
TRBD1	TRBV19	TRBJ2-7	ASSSLRGRGDEQY
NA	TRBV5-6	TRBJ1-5	ASSLRAGRVSNQPQH
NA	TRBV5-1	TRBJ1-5	ASSLGTLNQPQH
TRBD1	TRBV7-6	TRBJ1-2	ASSLSGTGHGYT
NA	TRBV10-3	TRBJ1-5	AISEYRQDNQPQH
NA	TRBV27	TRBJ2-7	ASADRGDEQY
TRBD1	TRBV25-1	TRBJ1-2	ASSETGNGYT
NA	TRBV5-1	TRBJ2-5	ASSRGRGETQY
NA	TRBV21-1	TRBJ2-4	ASGGREGRAKNIQY
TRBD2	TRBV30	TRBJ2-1	AWRDRGRDEQF
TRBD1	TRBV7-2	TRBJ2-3	ASSLAGGFADTQY
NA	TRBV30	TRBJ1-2	AWSHEEGLRGYT
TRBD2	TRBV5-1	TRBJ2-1	ASSLGWASGTYNEQF
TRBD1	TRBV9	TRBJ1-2	ASSVDRGSGYT
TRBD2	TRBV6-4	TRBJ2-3	ASSDSAGGSTDTQY
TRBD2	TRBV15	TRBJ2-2	ATSRTTSGRYTGELF
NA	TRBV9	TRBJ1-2	ASREDGGHGYT
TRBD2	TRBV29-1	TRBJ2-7	SVPGLVGEQY
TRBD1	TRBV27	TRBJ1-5	ASSSRDRGNQPQH
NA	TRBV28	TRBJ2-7	ASSLLRGYLYEQY
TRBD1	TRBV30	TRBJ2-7	ALLRWDRRAEQY
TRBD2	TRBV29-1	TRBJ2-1	SVEDEAREKAWQF
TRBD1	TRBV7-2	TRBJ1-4	ASSPDRVREKLF
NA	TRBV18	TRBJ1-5	ASSPPAGGASNQPQH
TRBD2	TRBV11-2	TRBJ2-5	ASSPGLAGEETQY
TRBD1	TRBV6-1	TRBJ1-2	ASSENRGRDGYT
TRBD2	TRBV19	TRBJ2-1	ASSGTSGRWNEQF
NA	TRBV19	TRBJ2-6	ASSRASGANVLT
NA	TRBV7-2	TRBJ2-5	ASSLGARQETQY
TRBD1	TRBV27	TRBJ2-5	ASSFLQGQETQY
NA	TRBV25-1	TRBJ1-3	ASSLDRSPGGNTIY
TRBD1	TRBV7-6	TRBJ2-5	ASSPSGGTQY
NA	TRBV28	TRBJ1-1	ASSLEGRGNTEAF
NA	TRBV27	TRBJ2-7	ASSVGVSYEQY
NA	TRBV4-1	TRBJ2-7	ASSLFVGAVQEQY
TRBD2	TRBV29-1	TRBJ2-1	SGGLAGPAGNEQF
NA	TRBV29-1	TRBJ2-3	SVYAGTDTQY
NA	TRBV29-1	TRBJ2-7	SVEDGGYEQY
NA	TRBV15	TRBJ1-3	ATSRDRRSSGNTIY
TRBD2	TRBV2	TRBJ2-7	ASSDNSRGGLAYEQY
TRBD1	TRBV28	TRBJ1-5	ASSRDRGSNQPQH
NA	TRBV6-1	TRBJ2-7	ASSEDLSASSYEQY
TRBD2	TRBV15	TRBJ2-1	ATSPLRGAGYDREQF
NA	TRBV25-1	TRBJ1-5	ASSESGGGGQPQH